The clone carrying this TCR beta chain was seen only a few times. As yet, its antigen is unknown. Germline V lookup: CDR1 SGDLS, CDR2 YYNGEE. The CDR3 loop spans 18 amino acids. V was clipped by 0 bases and J by 5 bases; unmatched bases: 12. This record comes from a study of T cells after yellow fever vaccination. At the level of the study: Fractions of limited cellularity were prepared by means of SMART-Seq v4 Ultra Low Input. Points from the study as a whole: Shared CD4/CD8 clonotypes were a small share, likely from convergent recombination. Abundant bulk-population clonotypes could contaminate the FACS-sorted repertoires.

It was through 5'RACE template switching that TCR cDNA was made, with a universal primer site and UMIs added. TCRdb redid the calling of the 5' RACE reads with MiXCR, one entry per CDR3 protein. Among 500,000 to 650,000 distinct CDR3 sequences, roughly 13% were seen once, and the ten largest hold 11% to 15%. The V call is TRBV9, the J call TRBJ2-3; TRBD2 matches at 10 bases. The source material was PBMCs, sampled on the day of the yellow fever booster vaccination. The TCR comes from a young man who received the YFV17D yellow fever vaccine. The CDR3 DNA reads as TGTGCCAGCAGCGTAGGTGGGGGAGCGGGAGGGGTTCAAGATACGCAGTATTTT. Its protein product is CASSVGGGAGGVQDTQYF.